The present T cell receptor (beta chain) was sequenced within a study of blood T cell repertoires in COVID-19. Study-wide background: Sites across the United States, Italy and Spain contributed samples from acute and convalescent COVID-19. Sources were T cells, B-cell-depleted T cells, or PBMCs; the material itself was cDNA or gDNA.

Germline CDR1 is SGHTA and CDR2 is FQGTGA. With 0 bases removed from V and 3 bases from J, the gap between germline ends came to 7 bases. The CDR3 covers 14 residues. In the source study's methods: Researchers report that nucleated cell counts were estimated from reference gene primer amplification. Sequencing was performed with immunoSEQ multiplex PCR; in TCRdb, only in-frame clones are kept and a portion is missing. For V, J and clone size, that table is used; D and trimming come from the DNA. Among about 310,000 clones listed, around 90% were seen once. Participants reported their clinical history, and cohort assignment relied on those reports.

The receptor was isolated from a woman younger than 30 who had recovered from COVID-19. Input material: PBMCs or T cells enriched from blood (not recorded which). The J gene is TRBJ2-3, the V gene TRBV7-3; TRBD1 is a possible D gene (6 bases). In DNA, the CDR3 is TGTGCCAGCAGCTTAACTGGGACAACAGATACGCAGTATTTT. Amino acids: CASSLTGTTDTQYF.